Sequencing of this T cell receptor beta chain was carried out in a study of naive and memory T cell subsets. The beta constant-region primer was an equimolar mix of two oligonucleotides covering TRBC1 and TRBC2. Four rounds of PCR amplified the ligated cDNA using nested alpha and beta constant-region primers plus SP2. TCRdb fed the UMI-ligation and nested PCR reads into MiXCR, producing one record per CDR3 protein. The sample records around 130,000 distinct CDR3 sequences, about 36% being singletons. This CDR3 region has 13 residues. The junction had 6 bases not matched to a gene; V was cut back by 6 bases and J by 7 bases. Germline V CDR1 and CDR2: SGHTA, FQGNSA. This clonotype has a single count.

The TCR sequence derives from a human donor in good health. The chain has TRBV7-2 and TRBJ1-5, with 7 bases identical to TRBD1. The specimen was central memory CD4+ T cells from blood. CDR3 sequence reads: CASSHGTEQPQHF. The CDR3 coding sequence is TGTGCCAGCAGTCACGGGACAGAGCAGCCCCAGCATTTT.